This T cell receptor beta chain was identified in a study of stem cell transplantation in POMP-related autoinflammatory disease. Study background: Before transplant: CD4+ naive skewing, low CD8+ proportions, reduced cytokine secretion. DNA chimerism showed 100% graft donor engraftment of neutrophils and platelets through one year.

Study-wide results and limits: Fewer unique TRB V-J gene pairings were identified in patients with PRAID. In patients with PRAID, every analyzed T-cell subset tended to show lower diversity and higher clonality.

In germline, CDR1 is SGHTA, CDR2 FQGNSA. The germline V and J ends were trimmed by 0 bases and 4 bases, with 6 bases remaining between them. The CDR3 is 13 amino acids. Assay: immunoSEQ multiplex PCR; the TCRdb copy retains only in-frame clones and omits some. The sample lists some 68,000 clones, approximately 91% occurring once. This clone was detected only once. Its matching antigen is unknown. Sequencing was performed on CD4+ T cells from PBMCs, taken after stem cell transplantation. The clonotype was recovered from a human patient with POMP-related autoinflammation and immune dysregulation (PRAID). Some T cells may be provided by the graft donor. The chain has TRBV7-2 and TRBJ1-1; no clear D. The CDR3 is CASSLAVATEAFF. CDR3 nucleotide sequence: TGTGCCAGCAGCTTAGCGGTGGCCACTGAAGCTTTCTTT. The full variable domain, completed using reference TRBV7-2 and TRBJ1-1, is GAGVSQSPSNKVTEKGKDVELRCDPISGHTALYWYRQSLGQGLEFLIYFQGNSAPDKSGLPSDRFSAERTGGSVSTLTIQRTQQEDSAVYLCASSLAVATEAFFGQGTRLTVV.